This T cell receptor (beta chain) derives from a study of T cell responses to AZD1222 COVID-19 vaccine. Study overall: Combined were second doses at about 4 or about 12 weeks.

As to this clone: Its antigen is not known.

The ends were cut back, 11 bases at V and 5 bases at J, with 15 bases in the middle. The CDR3 spans 12 residues. The germline V gene has CDR1 MNHNY and CDR2 SVGAGI (reference sequence). The data were produced by immunoSEQ multiplex PCR, yet TCRdb's version contains in-frame clones alone and is incomplete. The repertoire consists of some 91,000 clones, with 89% occurring once and the leading ten covering approximately 2.5%. Whole-study findings and limits: The donor group comprised mostly white British people and more females; the analysis possibly underestimated clonal diversity.

The sequences come from peripheral blood, collected on day 0 of AZD1222 vaccination. The source is an adult in good health. The V call is TRBV6-6, the J call TRBJ1-1, with D possibly TRBD1 on 6 matching bases. CDR3 in amino acids: CAAGGGRTEAFF. CDR3 in DNA: TGTGCCGCGGGAGGGGGGAGAACTGAAGCTTTCTTT.